The 16 T cell receptor beta chains listed next were all sequenced from one sample in a study of blood T cells in healthy people across ages. The second PCR ran roughly 6 to 11 cycles with a sample-barcoded 5' primer and J-beta primers. From the 5' RACE reads, TCRdb called clonotypes with MiXCR, one entry per CDR3 protein. Among around 900,000 distinct CDR3 sequences listed, roughly 26% were seen once. Sequenced material: blood. The receptors derive from a woman older than 75 in good health.

V is TRBV12-3 or TRBV12-4 and J is TRBJ2-1, with 9 positions matching TRBD1. J gave up 2 bases and V 7 bases, and 6 bases lay outside the gene matches. The CDR3 spans 15 residues. This CDR3 is CASTLGQGTYNEQFF. CDR3 nucleotide sequence: TGTGCCAGCACCTTGGGACAGGGCACCTACAATGAGCAGTTCTTC.

The table lists this clonotype with a few counts. The chain couples TRBV12-3 or TRBV12-4 to TRBJ2-3; 11 bases agree with TRBD2. V shed 5 bases, J shed 4 bases, and the junction held 5 bases outside the gene matches. The CDR3 runs to 15 residues. The DNA of the CDR3 is TGTGCCAGCAGTAAGACTAGCGGGGCCGCAGATACGCAGTATTTT. Translated, it gives CASSKTSGAADTQYF.

The rearrangement uses TRBV28 and TRBJ1-4; D call uncertain. Germline values: CDR1 MDHEN, CDR2 SYDVKM. The CDR3 consists of 13 residues. Trimming took 3 bases from V and 2 from J, leaving 4 bases between them. CDR3 amino acids: CASSFNTNEKLFF. CDR3 DNA: TGTGCCAGCAGTTTTAACACTAATGAAAAACTGTTTTTT.

This clonotype was detected a few times. The V call is TRBV12-3 or TRBV12-4, the J call TRBJ2-5; D may be TRBD1 (6 bases). The CDR3 runs 17 residues. Trimming stripped 3 bases from V and 4 bases from J, with 21 bases between. The CDR3 nucleotides are TGTGCCAGCAGTTTGGATAACAGGGTCGGTCGGCGAGAGACCCAGTACTTC. This translates into CASSLDNRVGRRETQYF.

Many counts were recorded for this clonotype. The chain joins TRBV18 to TRBJ2-6; D perhaps matches TRBD2 (6 bases). V lost 1 base and J lost 1, with 11 bases in between. Germline V gene data show CDR1 as KGHSH and CDR2 as LQKENI. The CDR3 runs 17 residues. For the CDR3, the DNA is TGTGCCAGCTCACCACGCACGGGGGAGTCTGGGGCCAACGTCCTGACTTTC. Translated, it gives CASSPRTGESGANVLTF.

This chain uses TRBV7-2 with TRBJ2-1, with 9 bases lining up with TRBD2. This CDR3 has 15 residues. With V trimmed by 4 bases and J by 3 bases, 4 bases remained unmatched. Germline lookup yields CDR1 SGHTA and CDR2 FQGNSA. This chain's CDR3 is CASSCGTSFYNEQFF. DNA for the CDR3: TGTGCCAGCAGCTGCGGGACTAGCTTCTACAATGAGCAGTTCTTC.

In this sample, this clonotype turned up many times. The V call is TRBV5-6, the J call TRBJ2-5; D is undetermined. Germline lookup yields CDR1 SGHDT and CDR2 YYEEEE. V was pared by 6 bases and J by 2 bases, with 11 bases between. The CDR3 is made up of 13 amino acids. CDR3 region: CASTFGRQETQYF. CDR3 DNA sequence: TGTGCCAGCACCTTCGGGCGGCAAGAGACCCAGTACTTC.

This clonotype was detected many times. CDR3 in DNA: TGCGCCAGCAGTGACTCGTCGGGGGCTGGGGCCAACGTCCTGACTTTC. Its protein is CASSDSSGAGANVLTF. This chain connects TRBV10-1 to TRBJ2-6; perhaps TRBD2 as D (6 bases). The germline V gene has CDR1 WNHNN and CDR2 SYGVQD (reference sequence). V shed 3 bases and J shed 2 bases, with 11 bases lying between them. This CDR3 is 16 amino acids long.

About this clonotype itself: With a much larger clone just one base away, this may be a read error. The CDR3 sequence: CSVAGGVSSYNEQYF. The CDR3 DNA sequence: TGCAGTGTAGCGGGTGGGGTGAGCTCCTACAATGAGCAGTACTTC. The chain combines TRBV20-1 with TRBJ2-1; 7 bases are a match to TRBD2. The tail of the sequence fits TRBJ2-7 better, so the J call may be wrong. Germline lookup yields CDR1 DFQATT and CDR2 SNEGSKA (reference sequence). The CDR3 is 15 amino acids.

This chain links TRBV4-3 with TRBJ2-7, with TRBD2 matching over 8 bases. V shed 3 bases, J shed 7 bases, and the junction held 11 bases outside the gene matches. In germline, CDR1 is LGHNA, CDR2 YSLEER. There are 15 residues in the CDR3. CDR3 DNA sequence: TGCGCCAGCAGCCACCGTAGCGGGGTTCTTGATGAGCAGTACTTC. Its protein product is CASSHRSGVLDEQYF.

This chain joins TRBV5-1 and TRBJ2-7; a possible D gene is TRBD1 (6 bases). Trimming took 4 bases from V and 1 from J, leaving 15 bases between them. In germline, CDR1 is SGHRS, CDR2 YFSETQ. The CDR3 sequence is 15 residues long. For the CDR3, the DNA is TGCGCCAGCAGCCAGAGGGACACTTTTTCCTACGAGCAGTACTTC. It encodes CASSQRDTFSYEQYF.

This clonotype has ten or more counts. V usage is TRBV10-3 and J usage is TRBJ1-2; tentative D call: TRBD1 (6 bases). The CDR3 extends over 13 amino acids. V dropped 6 bases and J dropped 4 bases, with 12 bases sitting between them. Germline-derived CDR1 and CDR2 are ENHRY and SYGVKD. The CDR3 DNA is TGTGCCATCAGACTAGGACAGAGCTATGGCTACACCTTC. Its translation: CAIRLGQSYGYTF.

V and J are TRBV6-2 or TRBV6-3 and TRBJ2-5; 8 bases align to TRBD2. The CDR3 is 15 residues long. CDR1 and CDR2 from the germline V gene are MNHEY and SVGEGT. V lost 6 bases, J lost 4 bases, and 10 bases stayed unmatched. This CDR3 reads CASRLGLASGETQYF. Here the CDR3 DNA reads TGTGCCAGCAGACTAGGACTAGCCTCTGGAGAGACCCAGTACTTC.

This clonotype appeared many times. The rearrangement uses TRBV4-3 and TRBJ2-1, with TRBD2 matching over 13 bases. V dropped 4 bases and J dropped 10; count of bases not matched to a gene: 4. Germline V gives CDR1 LGHNA, CDR2 YSLEER. The CDR3 is 14 amino acids. The CDR3 nucleotides read TGCGCCAGCAGCCGACTAGCGGGGGGAAGAGAGCAGTTCTTC. It is translated as CASSRLAGGREQFF.

The chain carries TRBV2 and TRBJ2-1; tentative D call: TRBD2 (6 bases). The V end lost 7 bases, the J end lost 6 bases, and 16 bases lay between the germline ends. There are 14 residues in the CDR3. CDR1 and CDR2 from the germline V gene are SNHLY and FYNNEI. CDR3 sequence: CASTASVTVNEQFF. CDR3 in DNA: TGTGCCAGCACCGCTAGCGTAACGGTCAATGAGCAGTTCTTC.

Concerning this clonotype: Germline is not matched at one junction end, which may reflect a read error. The chain couples TRBV3-1 to TRBJ1-6, with D unresolved. The CDR3 loop spans 14 amino acids. Germline V gene data show CDR1 as LGHDT and CDR2 as YNNKEL (reference sequence). The CDR3 DNA follows: TGTGTCAGCAGCCGGACGGTAGAAAGGTCGCCCCTCCACTTT. Translated: CVSSRTVERSPLHF.